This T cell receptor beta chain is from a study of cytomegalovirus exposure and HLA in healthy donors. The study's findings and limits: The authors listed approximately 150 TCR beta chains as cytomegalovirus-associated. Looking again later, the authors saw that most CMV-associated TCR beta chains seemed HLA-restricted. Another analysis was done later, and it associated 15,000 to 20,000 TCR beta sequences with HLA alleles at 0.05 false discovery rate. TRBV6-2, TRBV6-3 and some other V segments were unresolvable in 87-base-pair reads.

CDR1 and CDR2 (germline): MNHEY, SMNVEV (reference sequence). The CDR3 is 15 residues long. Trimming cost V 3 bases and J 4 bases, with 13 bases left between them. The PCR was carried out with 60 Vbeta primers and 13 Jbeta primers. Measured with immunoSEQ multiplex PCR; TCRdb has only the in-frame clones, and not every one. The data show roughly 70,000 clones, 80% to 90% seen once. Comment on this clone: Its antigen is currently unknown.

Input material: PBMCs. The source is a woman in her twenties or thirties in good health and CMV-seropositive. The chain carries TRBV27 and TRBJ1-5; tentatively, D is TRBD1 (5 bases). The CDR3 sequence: CASSFLPPGNQPQHF. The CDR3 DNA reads TGTGCCAGCAGTTTCCTCCCCCCAGGGAATCAGCCCCAGCATTTT.